These 17 T cell receptor beta chains were all obtained from the same sample, sequenced in a study of T-cell reconstitution after alpha-beta-depleted transplantation in children listed by TCRdb under 2016. The library relied on PCR. The reads were generated on an Illumina HiSeq 2500. Molecular barcoding was employed in the preparation of TCR libraries, with unique molecular identifiers being used to normalize TCRbeta repertoire quantification. TCRdb itself trimmed the public reads at Q25 with fastp, ran MiXCR and retained productive beta chains. Each CDR3 protein appears once, grouped with its most common genes and DNA. The sample records 400,000 to 500,000 distinct CDR3 sequences, roughly 11% of which are singletons. Together, the top ten hold about 5% of the sample. Here the sequenced sample was PBMCs from the stem cell graft donor, taken from the stem cell graft. Receptor source: a human donor who donated a stem cell graft to a child with acute myeloid leukemia.

This clonotype was counted at least ten times. The rearrangement joins TRBV5-1 to TRBJ1-1; D possibly corresponds to TRBD1 (6 bases). The CDR3 totals 15 residues. The V gene lost 0 bases and the J gene lost 3 bases, with 12 bases spanning the gap. Germline V CDR1 and CDR2: SGHRS, YFSETQ. This CDR3 reads CASSLGGRGDTEAFF. CDR3 nucleotides: TGCGCCAGCAGCTTGGGGGGGCGTGGGGACACTGAAGCTTTCTTT.

The V gene is TRBV7-3, the J gene TRBJ2-7; D is uncertain. The CDR3 runs to 15 residues. CDR1 and CDR2 from the germline V gene are SGHTA and FQGTGA. With 6 bases removed from V and 2 bases from J, the gap between germline ends came to 17 bases. The CDR3: CASSYTPSGPYEQYF. The CDR3 DNA reads as TGTGCCAGCAGTTACACACCGTCCGGGCCCTACGAGCAGTACTTC.

The sample holds a few counts of this clonotype. This rearrangement joins TRBV12-3 or TRBV12-4 to TRBJ1-4; possible D gene TRBD1, 6 bases. Trimming removed 6 bases at V and 2 bases at J, with 10 bases between. This CDR3 region has 14 residues. The CDR3 sequence is CASRAGATNEKLFF. CDR3 bases: TGTGCCAGCAGGGCAGGGGCCACTAATGAAAAACTGTTTTTT.

There are a few counts of this clonotype. The chain employs TRBV6-1 and TRBJ2-7; 7 positions agree with TRBD1. CDR1 MNHNS and CDR2 SASEGT come from the germline V gene. After removal of 6 bases from V and 1 base from J, the junction contained 9 bases not matched to a gene. This CDR3 has 15 residues. CDR3 region: CASRSGTVNSYEQYF. In DNA form, the CDR3 reads TGTGCCAGCAGGTCCGGGACAGTCAATTCCTACGAGCAGTACTTC.

This clonotype was seen only a few times. The J gene is TRBJ1-5, the V gene TRBV25-1; D unresolved. The V gene's germline CDR1 is MGHDK and CDR2 SYGVNS. V gave up 2 bases and J gave up 2 bases, with 13 bases separating them. The CDR3 contains 16 residues. Written as DNA, the CDR3 is TGTGCCAGCAGTGAAGGTGGTACAAGTGGCAATCAGCCCCAGCATTTT. It encodes CASSEGGTSGNQPQHF.

This clonotype was counted only a few times. V gene TRBV7-8 combines with J gene TRBJ2-3; tentatively, D is TRBD1 (7 bases). Germline lookup yields CDR1 SGHVS and CDR2 FQNEAQ. This CDR3 is built from 17 residues. V dropped 0 bases and J dropped 1 base, with 14 bases sitting between them. The CDR3 loop is CASSLAQGGDRTDTQYF. The CDR3, as DNA: TGTGCCAGCAGCTTAGCGCAGGGGGGAGATCGCACAGATACGCAGTATTTT.

This clonotype has more than one count but fewer than ten. This chain uses TRBV6-1 with TRBJ2-2, with 8 bases aligning to TRBD1. The CDR3 totals 15 residues. The junction had 6 bases not matched to a gene; V was cut back by 5 bases and J by 4 bases. Germline V gene lookup returns CDR1 MNHNS and CDR2 SASEGT. In DNA form, the CDR3 reads TGTGCCAGCAGTCCTACAGGGGGGTCCACCGGGGAGCTGTTTTTT. This codes for CASSPTGGSTGELFF.

This clonotype was picked up many times. This chain uses TRBV5-1 with TRBJ1-2; 8 bases match TRBD1. The length of the CDR3 is 15 residues. Trimming removed 2 bases from V and 6 bases from J; junction bases left unmatched: 9. Germline CDR1 is SGHRS and CDR2 is YFSETQ. CDR3 nucleotide sequence: TGCGCCAGCAGCTTTACAGGACAGGGACAGGATGGCTACACCTTC. This sequence encodes CASSFTGQGQDGYTF.

This clonotype was seen repeatedly, ten times or more. An end of the junction does not agree with germline; a read error may underlie this. The chain links TRBV5-1 to TRBJ2-5; the D is unclear. CDR3 length equals 12 residues. Per germline, CDR1 SGHRS and CDR2 YFSETQ. CDR3 protein: CASSPGRETQYF. CDR3 DNA sequence: TGTGCCAGCAGCCCCGGTAGGGAGACCCAGTACTTC.

A remark on this clonotype: One junction end does not reproduce the germline sequence, and a read error may be involved. The genes are TRBV7-3 and TRBJ2-1; 7 bases match TRBD2. CDR1 is SGHTA and CDR2 is FQGTGA in the germline V gene. The CDR3 has 15 residues. The CDR3 DNA reads as TGTGCCAGCAGCATAACTAGCGTGGACTACAATGAGCAGTTCTTC. It encodes CASSITSVDYNEQFF.

This chain uses TRBV5-6 with TRBJ2-5; TRBD2 aligns across 8 bases. J was trimmed by 5 bases and V by 0 bases; bases with no gene match: 12. The germline CDR1 and CDR2 sequences are SGHDT and YYEEEE. There are 17 residues in the CDR3. The CDR3 DNA follows: TGTGCCAGCAGCTTGGCCAAAGGGACTAGATGGAGGGAGACCCAGTACTTC. Its protein product is CASSLAKGTRWRETQYF.

The chain joins TRBV27 to TRBJ1-6, with a possible D match to TRBD1 (6 bases). This CDR3 has 16 amino acids. Germline V CDR1 and CDR2: MNHEY, SMNVEV (reference sequence). Trimming stripped 6 bases from V and 5 bases from J, with 17 bases between. This chain's CDR3 is CASSLAGARDNSPLHF. As DNA, the CDR3 is TGTGCCAGCAGCTTAGCGGGGGCTAGGGATAATTCACCCCTCCACTTT.

CDR3 sequence (DNA): TGTGCCAGCAGGGTGTCGGGGGGCATTCGGGAGACCCAGTACTTC. Protein: CASRVSGGIRETQYF. The rearrangement joins TRBV7-2 to TRBJ2-5; the D gene is possibly TRBD2 (7 bases). From germline, CDR1 is SGHTA and CDR2 FQGNSA. V was pared by 6 bases and J by 5 bases, with 19 bases between. The CDR3 runs to 15 residues.

This sequence joins TRBV12-3 or TRBV12-4 and TRBJ2-7; 7 bases align to TRBD2. The V segment lost 5 bases and the J segment 7 bases; nucleotides outside the gene matches: 11. There are 14 residues in the CDR3. Here the CDR3 DNA reads TGTGCCAGCAGTCCAAGGGAGACAGCGGGGGAGCAGTACTTC. Amino acids: CASSPRETAGEQYF.

This clonotype has more than one count but fewer than ten. The chain recombines TRBV6-5 with TRBJ1-1; 7 nucleotides align to TRBD1. CDR3 length: 16 amino acids. V lost 5 bases and J lost 1; bases outside the gene matches: 10. Germline CDR1 MNHEY, CDR2 SVGAGI. As DNA, the CDR3 is TGTGCCAGCAGTACACGACAGGGCCGAGGGAACACTGAAGCTTTCTTT. Protein sequence: CASSTRQGRGNTEAFF.

The rearrangement links TRBV7-2 to TRBJ2-7; 7 bases are a match to TRBD2. The CDR3 covers 13 residues. With V trimmed by 0 bases and J by 4 bases, 0 bases remained unmatched. Germline lookup yields CDR1 SGHTA and CDR2 FQGNSA. The CDR3 reads CASSLAREYEQYF. The CDR3 DNA reads as TGTGCCAGCAGCTTAGCGCGGGAGTACGAGCAGTACTTC.

This clonotype was seen a handful of times. V is TRBV24-1 and J is TRBJ2-1, with 9 bases fitting TRBD1. The CDR3 is 15 amino acids. Germline loops: CDR1 KGHDR, CDR2 SFDVKD. The trim removed 5 bases at V and 4 bases at J, leaving 5 bases unmatched. In DNA, the CDR3 is TGTGCCACCAGTGGAGGACAGGGGTCTTACAATGAGCAGTTCTTC. Translating it yields CATSGGQGSYNEQFF.